This T cell receptor beta chain is from a study of CD8 T cells in Susac syndrome. The germline V gene has CDR1 SGHRS and CDR2 YFSETQ. The CDR3 has 21 residues. The V gene end was trimmed by 3 bases and the J gene end by 1 base; junction bases not matched to a gene: 19. RNA was extracted with the RNeasy kit, and a quantity of roughly 0.5 to 1 ug was reverse transcribed using random hexamers. The authors amplified TCR beta CDR3 across 54 Vbeta and 13 Jbeta using immunoSEQ multiplex PCR. In TCRdb, the immunoSEQ multiplex PCR reads were re-called with MiXCR into one record per CDR3 protein. The sample holds a few hundred thousand distinct CDR3 sequences, 75% to 90% seen once.

The chain has TRBV5-1 and TRBJ2-7, with TRBD2 matching over 13 bases. Sequenced sample: CD8+ T cells from PBMCs. The sequence came from a human donor with multiple sclerosis. This CDR3 is CASSSTPRGLAGKGNSYEQYF. CDR3 in DNA: TGCGCCAGCAGCTCAACCCCGAGGGGACTAGCGGGAAAAGGAAATTCCTACGAGCAGTACTTC.